The subject of this entry is one T cell receptor (beta chain). Its cognate antigen is unknown. TCRdb's copy holds only in-frame clones and misses some; the assay was immunoSEQ multiplex PCR. The profile shows about 120,000 clones, around 90% of them singletons. These data are taken from a study of T cell responses to AZD1222 COVID-19 vaccine. Study-wide points: Baseline serostatus was positive in only a handful of AZD1222 recipients. Clonal diversity may have been underestimated in mostly white British donors. Researchers took repertoire samples only after the peak T cell response had come.

Specimen: peripheral blood, collected 28 days after the second AZD1222 dose. The TCR comes from an adult who received the AZD1222 COVID-19 vaccine.

The CDR3 loop reads CASSSQENEKLFF. Here the CDR3 DNA reads TGTGCCAGCAGTTCACAGGAGAATGAAAAACTGTTTTTT. This chain connects TRBV12-3 or TRBV12-4 to TRBJ1-4; a weak D match, TRBD1 (5 bases). Trimming removed 4 bases at V and 5 bases at J, with 8 bases between. The CDR3 consists of 13 residues.